A selection of T cell receptor beta chains follows, all from one sample in a study of preoperative IRX-2 immunotherapy in early breast cancer. TCRdb keeps only in-frame clones here, not all; method: immunoSEQ multiplex PCR. The data contain 30,000 to 45,000 clones, approximately 80% of them singletons. The specimen was lymph node tissue, collected after IRX-2 immunotherapy. The receptors derive from a human donor with breast cancer. The conserved cysteine and the conserved F or W are not part of the CDR3 here. Each record gives: D gene, CDR3 length, J gene, V gene, CDR3 protein. D genes are given only for firm matches.

TRBD1 14 TRBJ1-1 TRBV19 ASRDSPGTENTEAF
TRBD1 12 TRBJ1-4 TRBV11-3 ASSADRGNEKLF
NA 11 TRBJ1-5 TRBV19 ASRARAFEPQH
NA 12 TRBJ2-3 TRBV30 AWSPGGDTDTQY
NA 12 TRBJ1-1 TRBV14 ASSLGTAVTEAF
TRBD1 14 TRBJ1-4 TRBV28 ASREGAQGGYEKLF
NA 12 TRBJ2-5 TRBV11-3 ASRPTGAQETQY
NA 16 TRBJ2-2 TRBV1 ASSLPSERGSNTGELF
NA 13 TRBJ2-1 TRBV6-8 ASSPDPGANNEQF
NA 13 TRBJ2-1 TRBV5-1 ASSERTSNYNEQF
NA 12 TRBJ1-5 TRBV6-7 ASSLTGLAQPQH
NA 13 TRBJ2-5 TRBV19 ASSFTTGRVETQY
TRBD2 18 TRBJ2-7 TRBV18 ASSPKDLSTSGGRPYEQY
NA 12 TRBJ2-3 TRBV11-3 ASSPRQGPDTQY
NA 11 TRBJ1-2 TRBV30 AWSVQTDNGYT
TRBD1 13 TRBJ2-7 TRBV11-3 ASRRTTGATYEQY
NA 13 TRBJ1-3 TRBV6-8 ASSYGGVSGNTIY
NA 11 TRBJ1-1 TRBV28 ASRRVEYTEAF